Listed below are T cell receptor beta chains from one sample, sequenced in a study of blood T cells in healthy people across ages. Using its own MiXCR run on the 5' RACE reads, TCRdb lists one record per CDR3 protein. The table records around 940,000 distinct CDR3 sequences, just over 50% of them present only once. Sequencing was carried out using blood. All receptors come from a woman aged 55-69 years in good health. The CDR3 runs from the conserved cysteine through the conserved F or W. A D gene is named only where the DNA matches it firmly. Clone size appears in some rows only: once, few, many, or a class for an expanded clone.

v_gene: TRBV4-2; abundance: many; j_gene: TRBJ2-3; d_gene: .; CDR3nt: TGTGCCAGCAGCCAAGCGGGTGGTAGCACAGATACGCAGTATTTT; CDR3aa: CASSQAGGSTDTQYF
v_gene: TRBV11-2; abundance: .; j_gene: TRBJ2-7; d_gene: .; CDR3nt: TGTGCCAGCAGCTTAGGGCGGGACGAAACCTACGAGCAGTACTTC; CDR3aa: CASSLGRDETYEQYF
v_gene: TRBV20-1; abundance: few; j_gene: TRBJ2-5; d_gene: .; CDR3nt: TGCAGTGTGGGGGGACGCCCCCAAGAGACCCAGTACTTC; CDR3aa: CSVGGRPQETQYF
v_gene: TRBV27; abundance: .; j_gene: TRBJ2-7; d_gene: .; CDR3nt: TGTGCCAGCAGTCCCCATGACAGCTACGAGCAGTACTTC; CDR3aa: CASSPHDSYEQYF
v_gene: TRBV7-6; abundance: .; j_gene: TRBJ2-1; d_gene: .; CDR3nt: TGTGCCAGCAGCCCGAAAGTTGATGAGCAGTTCTTC; CDR3aa: CASSPKVDEQFF
v_gene: TRBV7-7; abundance: .; j_gene: TRBJ2-3; d_gene: .; CDR3nt: TGTGCCAGCAGCTCAAGCAGGGGTAGGACCCCGTTCCCATCAGATACGCAGTATTTT; CDR3aa: CASSSSRGRTPFPSDTQYF
v_gene: TRBV12-3/TRBV12-4; abundance: .; j_gene: TRBJ2-3; d_gene: TRBD1; CDR3nt: TGTGCCAGCAGCCTCGGGACAGGGTCTGATACGCAGTATTTT; CDR3aa: CASSLGTGSDTQYF
v_gene: TRBV11-2; abundance: few; j_gene: TRBJ2-6; d_gene: .; CDR3nt: TGTGCCAGCAGCTTACGGGGGGCGCCTGGGGCCAACGTCCTGACTTTC; CDR3aa: CASSLRGAPGANVLTF
v_gene: TRBV4-2; abundance: few; j_gene: TRBJ2-1; d_gene: .; CDR3nt: TGTGCCAGCAGCCAACGGGACACGAACAATGAGCAGTTCTTC; CDR3aa: CASSQRDTNNEQFF
v_gene: TRBV4-2; abundance: .; j_gene: TRBJ2-3; d_gene: TRBD1; CDR3nt: TGTGCCAGCAGCCAAAGGAGGACAGGGGTGCCAGATACGCAGTATTTT; CDR3aa: CASSQRRTGVPDTQYF
v_gene: TRBV6-5; abundance: .; j_gene: TRBJ2-3; d_gene: .; CDR3nt: TGTGCCAGCACGGGATTCGGGAGCTCAGATACGCAGTATTTT; CDR3aa: CASTGFGSSDTQYF
v_gene: TRBV7-2; abundance: .; j_gene: TRBJ2-5; d_gene: TRBD2; CDR3nt: TGTGCCAGCAGCTTAGCCTTGGGACTAGCGGTGGAAGAGACCCAGTACTTC; CDR3aa: CASSLALGLAVEETQYF
v_gene: TRBV21-1; abundance: .; j_gene: TRBJ1-1; d_gene: .; CDR3nt: TGTGCCAGCAGCATTGTCACAGGGGTAGAATGTGAAGCTTTCTTT; CDR3aa: CASSIVTGVECEAFF
v_gene: TRBV6-5; abundance: few; j_gene: TRBJ1-4; d_gene: .; CDR3nt: TGTGCCAGCAGTTCCGCTTCCCGGGTGAATAGTGAAAAACTGTTTTTT; CDR3aa: CASSSASRVNSEKLFF
v_gene: TRBV7-2; abundance: .; j_gene: TRBJ2-7; d_gene: .; CDR3nt: TGTGCCAGCAGCTTGGGCCCCGGGTTCGGCTACGAGCAGTACTTC; CDR3aa: CASSLGPGFGYEQYF
v_gene: TRBV6-1; abundance: .; j_gene: TRBJ2-2; d_gene: .; CDR3nt: TGTGCCAGCAATAGGGGCACCGGGGAGCTGTTTTTT; CDR3aa: CASNRGTGELFF
v_gene: TRBV27; abundance: .; j_gene: TRBJ2-7; d_gene: .; CDR3nt: TGTGCCAGCAGACGTAGTTCTAGGGCAGGGGGGTACGAGCAGTACTTC; CDR3aa: CASRRSSRAGGYEQYF
v_gene: TRBV27; abundance: .; j_gene: TRBJ1-1; d_gene: .; CDR3nt: TGTGCCACCCAAGTGAAGAGGAGGGAGAACACTGAAGCTTTCTTT; CDR3aa: CATQVKRRENTEAFF
v_gene: TRBV20-1; abundance: .; j_gene: TRBJ2-7; d_gene: .; CDR3nt: TGCAGTGCTACTAACAGGGATTGGAGCGAGCAGTACTTC; CDR3aa: CSATNRDWSEQYF
v_gene: TRBV10-1; abundance: few; j_gene: TRBJ2-7; d_gene: .; CDR3nt: TGCGCCAGCAGTGACTCGACTCCCTACGAGCAGTACTTC; CDR3aa: CASSDSTPYEQYF
v_gene: TRBV9; abundance: .; j_gene: TRBJ2-1; d_gene: .; CDR3nt: TGTGCCAGCAGCGTAGAACCTGGGGCCTACAATGAGCAGTTCTTC; CDR3aa: CASSVEPGAYNEQFF
v_gene: TRBV7-2; abundance: many; j_gene: TRBJ2-7; d_gene: .; CDR3nt: TGTGCCAGCAGCGTAGTAGTGGAGCGGGAGCAGTACTTC; CDR3aa: CASSVVVEREQYF